The 9 T cell receptor beta chains below were found in one sample sequenced in a study of blood T cell repertoires in COVID-19. Clones were sequenced by immunoSEQ multiplex PCR, and TCRdb holds only the in-frame ones, with some missing. The table shows roughly 200,000 clones, with 86% occurring only once. Sequences were obtained from peripheral blood. The origin of the receptors is a woman between 25 and 40 years old with active or convalescent COVID-19.

The chain uses TRBV10-3 and TRBJ1-1; 7 positions agree with TRBD1. This CDR3 is built from 14 residues. J was trimmed by 2 bases and V by 4 bases; bases with no gene match: 4. Germline V CDR1 and CDR2: ENHRY, SYGVKD. This CDR3 is CAISGGQLNTEAFF. The CDR3 bases are TGTGCCATCAGTGGGGGACAGTTAAACACTGAAGCTTTCTTT.

This chain connects TRBV6-6 to TRBJ2-7; TRBD2 aligns across 15 bases. The germline V gene encodes CDR1 MNHNY and CDR2 SVGAGI (reference sequence). This CDR3 has 15 amino acids. Losses at the gene ends were 6 bases for V and 4 bases for J; bases not matched to a gene: 4. The DNA for the CDR3 is TGTGCCAGCAGCTCCGGGACTAGCGGGAGGTACGAGCAGTACTTC. It yields the protein CASSSGTSGRYEQYF.

The genes are TRBV6-5 and TRBJ1-1; 11 bases agree with TRBD1. The CDR3 is 15 amino acids. Per the germline V gene, CDR1 is MNHEY and CDR2 is SVGAGI. The V gene end was trimmed by 6 bases and the J gene end by 1 base; junction bases not matched to a gene: 4. CDR3 sequence: CASRAGTGGNTEAFF. The CDR3 nucleotides are TGTGCCAGCAGGGCCGGGACAGGGGGGAACACTGAAGCTTTCTTT.

The chain has TRBV10-3 and TRBJ1-1; D is possibly TRBD1 (5 bases). The germline V gene has CDR1 ENHRY and CDR2 SYGVKD. Trimming removed 3 bases at V and 3 bases at J, with 23 bases between. The CDR3 extends over 18 amino acids. The CDR3 nucleotides are TGTGCCATCAGTGATGTCCCTCTCACAGGCCCACGCGACACTGAAGCTTTCTTT. Translation: CAISDVPLTGPRDTEAFF.

The chain recombines TRBV5-6 with TRBJ1-3; possible D gene TRBD1, 6 bases. The CDR3 length is 15 residues. Germline V gives CDR1 SGHDT, CDR2 YYEEEE. Trimming pared 0 bases from V and 4 bases from J, leaving 11 bases between. The CDR3 DNA follows: TGTGCCAGCAGCTTGGTTGGGGGCGCGGGAAACACCATATATTTT. This codes for CASSLVGGAGNTIYF.

The V and J genes are TRBV9 and TRBJ1-2; 10 nucleotides line up with TRBD1. The CDR3 runs 17 residues. With V trimmed by 4 bases and J by 1 base, 10 bases remained unmatched. The germline gives CDR1 SGDLS, CDR2 YYNGEE. CDR3 sequence (DNA): TGTGCCAGCAGCCACCGACAGGGGGCCCCAAATAACTATGGCTACACCTTC. Amino acid sequence: CASSHRQGAPNNYGYTF.

This chain joins TRBV4-1 and TRBJ1-1, with D perhaps TRBD1 (5 bases). From germline, CDR1 is MGHRA and CDR2 YSYEKL. The CDR3 runs 14 residues. The V and J ends lost 1 base and 1 base respectively, with 7 bases between them. CDR3 sequence reads: CASSQGQKNTEAFF. In nucleotides, the CDR3 is TGCGCCAGCAGCCAAGGACAGAAGAACACTGAAGCTTTCTTT.

This clone was found once. The chain couples TRBV19 to TRBJ1-2; 9 nucleotides match TRBD1. The germline V gene encodes CDR1 LNHDA and CDR2 SQIVND (reference sequence). V shed 8 bases and J 4 bases; nucleotides not matched to a gene: 8. The CDR3 totals 14 residues. The CDR3 here is CASGIGGQGYGYTF. As DNA, the CDR3 is TGTGCCAGTGGAATTGGGGGACAGGGCTATGGCTACACCTTC. The variable domain in full, with the rest retrieved from reference TRBV19 and TRBJ1-2, is DGGITQSPKYLFRKEGQNVTLSCEQNLNHDAMYWYRQDPGQGLRLIYYSQIVNDFQKGDIAEGYSVSREKKESFPLTVTSAQKNPTAFYLCASGIGGQGYGYTFGSGTRLTVV.

The V and J genes are TRBV10-1 and TRBJ2-3; 9 bases are a match to TRBD2. The CDR3 spans 15 residues. The V segment lost 6 bases and the J segment 2 bases; nucleotides outside the gene matches: 6. Germline V lookup: CDR1 WNHNN, CDR2 SYGVQD (reference sequence). Here the CDR3 DNA reads TGCGCCAGCAGCCCTAGCGGGAAGGTCACAGATACGCAGTATTTT. It encodes CASSPSGKVTDTQYF.